This T cell receptor beta chain was recorded in a study of blood T cell repertoires in COVID-19. Across the study: From the United States, Italy and Spain came samples of acute and convalescent COVID-19.

In the authors' workflow: Nucleated cell number was recorded as an estimate derived from reference gene primer amplification. Measured with immunoSEQ multiplex PCR; TCRdb has only the in-frame clones, and not every one. D and trimming were read from the DNA, whereas the V and J calls and clone size are those reported in that table. The top ten hold over 2.5% of the sample, which has fewer than 15,000 clones, approximately 91% seen once. This receptor was identified in a human donor in a cohort sampled during active COVID-19. Material: peripheral blood.

In DNA form, the CDR3 reads TGTGCCTGGACCCGAAACGGGGGGGTCGACGAGCAGTACTTC. Translated, it gives CAWTRNGGVDEQYF. The chain is built from TRBV30 and TRBJ2-7; 8 bases align to TRBD2. This CDR3 spans 14 amino acids. Germline loops: CDR1 GTSNPN, CDR2 SVGIG (reference sequence). With V trimmed by 4 bases and J by 5 bases, 10 bases remained unmatched.